Listed below are T cell receptor beta chains from one sample, sequenced in a study of blood T cell repertoires in COVID-19. Generated by immunoSEQ multiplex PCR, the TCRdb table keeps only in-frame clones and is missing some. This sample has under 250,000 clones, with about nine tenths found just once. Sequencing was done on a sample of peripheral blood. The receptors derive from a man in his sixties who had recovered from COVID-19. The CDR3 runs from the conserved cysteine through the conserved F or W. The D gene is left open where the match is weak. Size is omitted from some rows. Given values are once, few, many or a class for expanded clones.

d_call	j_call	clone_size	v_call	cdr3_aa	cdr3_nt
-	TRBJ2-3	-	TRBV29-1	CSVDQGSTDTQYF	TGCAGCGTGGATCAGGGTAGCACAGATACGCAGTATTTT
TRBD1	TRBJ1-2	-	TRBV24-1	CATSVTGGYYGYTF	TGTGCCACCAGTGTTACAGGGGGCTACTATGGCTACACCTTC
-	TRBJ2-4	-	TRBV7-8	CASSLQGLQNIQYF	TGTGCCAGCAGCTTGCAGGGCCTTCAAAACATTCAGTACTTC
-	TRBJ1-4	-	TRBV27	CASSFRRAEKLFF	TGTGCCAGCAGTTTCAGGAGGGCTGAAAAACTGTTTTTT
-	TRBJ2-2	-	TRBV18	CASSPRRADTGELFF	TGTGCCAGCTCACCCAGGAGGGCCGACACCGGGGAGCTGTTTTTT
-	TRBJ1-6	-	TRBV6-5	CASSYGQVIGSPLHF	TGTGCCAGCAGTTACGGCCAGGTTATCGGTTCACCCCTCCACTTT
TRBD1	TRBJ1-2	-	TRBV29-1	CSVDAGTGLGYGYTF	TGCAGCGTTGATGCTGGGACAGGGTTAGGGTATGGCTACACCTTC
-	TRBJ1-1	-	TRBV6-6	CASSSRQMNTEAFF	TGTGCCAGCAGTTCCCGACAGATGAACACTGAAGCTTTCTTT
-	TRBJ1-6	once	TRBV6-5	CASTKTGMAISPLHF	TGTGCCAGCACTAAAACCGGGATGGCCATCTCACCCCTCCACTTT
TRBD1	TRBJ2-5	-	TRBV7-3	CASSLIGVRGETQYF	TGTGCCAGCAGCTTAATAGGGGTCAGGGGGGAGACCCAGTACTTC
-	TRBJ1-3	-	TRBV3-1/TRBV3-2	CASSQDSTGNTIYF	TGTGCCAGCAGCCAGGACAGCACTGGAAACACCATATATTTT
-	TRBJ1-6	-	TRBV10-3	CAISITVGDSPLHF	TGTGCCATCAGTATTACAGTGGGCGATTCACCCCTCCACTTT
-	TRBJ2-7	-	TRBV7-2	CASRPQGQHEQYF	TGTGCCAGCAGGCCTCAGGGGCAACACGAGCAGTACTTC
-	TRBJ2-3	-	TRBV5-6	CASSLIRVIDTQYF	TGTGCCAGCAGCTTAATCCGGGTGATAGATACGCAGTATTTT
TRBD1	TRBJ2-1	-	TRBV5-8	CASRPGQGSYNEQFF	TGTGCCAGCCGTCCGGGACAGGGCTCCTACAATGAGCAGTTCTTC
-	TRBJ1-3	-	TRBV5-8	CASSLAGHSGNTIYF	TGTGCCAGCAGCTTGGCGGGACACTCTGGAAACACCATATATTTT
TRBD1	TRBJ1-6	-	TRBV7-6	CASSLGGQGMSSYNSPLHF	TGTGCCAGCAGCTTAGGGGGACAGGGAATGAGCTCCTATAATTCACCCCTCCACTTT
-	TRBJ1-5	-	TRBV9	CASSRDIGNQPQHF	TGTGCCAGCAGCCGGGACATCGGCAATCAGCCCCAGCATTTT
-	TRBJ2-1	-	TRBV30	CASMSGLGYNEQFF	TGTGCCTCAATGTCAGGGCTCGGCTACAATGAGCAGTTCTTC
-	TRBJ2-7	-	TRBV6-1	CASSEARYEQYF	TGTGCCAGCAGTGAAGCTCGCTACGAGCAGTACTTC
-	TRBJ2-1	-	TRBV6-6	CASSYSEGRGNEQFF	TGTGCCAGCAGTTACTCGGAGGGCCGAGGCAATGAGCAGTTCTTC
-	TRBJ2-7	-	TRBV19	CASTRTGEIGYEQYF	TGTGCCAGTACCAGAACGGGAGAAATCGGCTACGAGCAGTACTTC
TRBD2	TRBJ2-1	-	TRBV11-3	CASSFGLAGADEQFF	TGTGCCAGCAGCTTTGGACTAGCGGGGGCGGATGAGCAGTTCTTC
TRBD1	TRBJ1-2	-	TRBV28	CASSLSAGGRKGYTF	TGTGCCAGCAGTTTATCAGCAGGGGGGAGAAAGGGCTACACCTTC
TRBD1	TRBJ1-3	-	TRBV5-6	CASSWWTGSSGNTIYF	TGTGCCAGCAGCTGGTGGACAGGAAGCTCTGGAAACACCATATATTTT
-	TRBJ1-2	-	TRBV5-1	CASSPGGSRGIPYGYTF	TGCGCCAGCAGCCCGGGCGGGAGTCGGGGGATTCCCTATGGCTACACCTTC
-	TRBJ1-1	-	TRBV9	CASSDPGEGTEAFF	TGTGCCAGCAGCGATCCAGGGGAAGGCACTGAAGCTTTCTTT
-	TRBJ2-5	-	TRBV5-6	CASINSGQETQYF	TGTGCCAGCATCAACAGCGGGCAAGAGACCCAGTACTTC
-	TRBJ2-7	-	TRBV20-1	CSARTSYEQYF	TGCAGTGCTAGGACTTCCTACGAGCAGTACTTC
-	TRBJ2-3	-	TRBV6-2/TRBV6-3	CASSYYPGYTDTQYF	TGTGCCAGCAGTTACTATCCAGGGTACACAGATACGCAGTATTTT
-	TRBJ1-3	-	TRBV2	CASSELWGEGNTIYF	TGTGCCAGCAGTGAACTTTGGGGCGAAGGAAACACCATATATTTT
TRBD2	TRBJ2-7	once	TRBV27	CASSTWTSGRSSYEQYF	TGTGCCAGCAGTACGTGGACTAGCGGGAGGTCCTCCTACGAGCAGTACTTC
TRBD1	TRBJ1-2	few	TRBV6-6	CASSYGQGGDGYTF	TGTGCCAGCAGTTACGGGCAGGGGGGAGATGGCTACACCTTC
-	TRBJ1-3	-	TRBV6-5	CASSYPVDSGNTIYF	TGTGCCAGCAGTTACCCGGTCGACTCTGGAAACACCATATATTTT
-	TRBJ1-1	-	TRBV19	CASRNGREGPTEAFF	TGTGCCAGTAGGAACGGAAGGGAGGGACCCACTGAAGCTTTCTTT
-	TRBJ2-3	-	TRBV30	CAWSVQVASSSDTQYF	TGTGCCTGGAGTGTACAGGTAGCCTCCTCGTCAGATACGCAGTATTTT